This passage covers 13 T cell receptor beta chains from one sample sequenced in a study of molecular identifiers for immune sequencing clone quantification. A single record per CDR3 protein comes from TCRdb applying MiXCR to the PCR reads. This sample yields some 650,000 distinct CDR3 sequences, of which just under 20% are seen a single time; 0.7% to 1% belongs to the top ten. Material: naive CD8+ T cells from blood, with Jurkat cell RNA spiked in. Subset indicated: FACS-sorted CD8+CD4-CCR7+CD45RA+ naive T cells. Every receptor here comes from a human donor in good health. Some libraries in this study had Jurkat cell RNA spiked in.

This clonotype was seen just once. Being one base from a much bigger clone, this may be a read error. CDR3 nucleotides: TGTGCCAGCAGTTACGGGAGTCTGAACACTGGAGCTTTCTTT. It encodes CASSYGSLNTGAFF. The chain links TRBV6-6 to TRBJ1-1; D unclear. This CDR3 has 14 residues. Germline V lookup: CDR1 MNHNY, CDR2 SVGAGI (reference sequence).

A word on this clonotype: A junction boundary mismatches the germline segment, possibly from a read error. The chain recombines TRBV30 with TRBJ2-2; D tentatively fits TRBD1 or TRBD2 (6 bases each). This CDR3 contains 14 residues. The germline gives CDR1 GTSNPN, CDR2 SVGIG (reference sequence). CDR3 residues: CAWGLDSPGGELVF. In DNA, the CDR3 is TGTGCCTGGGGCCTGGACAGCCCGGGCGGGGAGCTGGTTTTT.

In DNA, the CDR3 is TGTGCCAGCAGCACCCCCTCCGGGACTAGCGGGGGGCTCACCTACGAGCAGTACTTC. It encodes CASSTPSGTSGGLTYEQYF. V usage is TRBV7-9 and J usage is TRBJ2-7, with 15 nucleotides matching TRBD2. Germline V CDR1 and CDR2: SEHNR, FQNEAQ (reference sequence). The V and J ends lost 5 bases and 2 bases, in that order; junction bases with no gene match: 13. The CDR3 is 19 amino acids.

This clonotype was seen ten or more times. The V and J genes are TRBV27 and TRBJ1-1; D might be TRBD1 (6 bases). Germline CDR1 is MNHEY and CDR2 is SMNVEV (reference sequence). The V gene lost 5 bases and the J gene lost 4 bases, with 17 bases spanning the gap. This CDR3 region has 15 residues. CDR3 bases: TGTGCCAGCAGTGAACAGGGTTACGGTATCACTGAAGCTTTCTTT. As protein: CASSEQGYGITEAFF.

The table lists this clonotype with many counts. The chain is built from TRBV13 and TRBJ1-2; D not resolved. Trimming stripped 2 bases from V and 6 bases from J, with 13 bases between. Germline CDR1 is PRHDT and CDR2 is FYEKMQ (reference sequence). The CDR3 is 14 amino acids. DNA of the CDR3: TGTGCCAGCAGCTTATCGGCAGTCGTCAATGGCTACACCTTC. It is translated as CASSLSAVVNGYTF.

This clonotype was recorded at least ten times. This chain connects TRBV7-2 to TRBJ2-5, with TRBD2 identical over 14 bases. CDR1 and CDR2 from the germline V gene are SGHTA and FQGNSA. The CDR3 length is 14 residues. The V gene end was trimmed by 10 bases and the J gene end by 7 bases; junction bases not matched to a gene: 8. CDR3 nucleotides: TGTGCCACCGCGACTAGCGGGAGGGCCTGGACCCAGTACTTC. It codes for CATATSGRAWTQYF. The whole variable domain, filled in from reference TRBV7-2 and TRBJ2-5, reads GAGVSQSPSNKVTEKGKDVELRCDPISGHTALYWYRQSLGQGLEFLIYFQGNSAPDKSGLPSDRFSAERTGGSVSTLTIQRTQQEDSAVYLCATATSGRAWTQYFGPGTRLLVL.

Many counts were recorded for this clonotype. The V call is TRBV7-6, the J call TRBJ2-7; D may be TRBD2 (5 bases). The CDR3 spans 15 residues. V was shortened by 1 base and J by 2 bases, with 12 bases between the two germline ends. Germline-derived CDR1 and CDR2 are SGHVS and FNYEAQ. The CDR3, as DNA: TGTGCCAGCAGCTTAGAGGCAGAGGGAGCCTACGAGCAGTACTTC. Amino acid sequence: CASSLEAEGAYEQYF.

This clonotype has a count of ten or more. The chain recombines TRBV20-1 with TRBJ2-3; tentatively, D is TRBD1 or TRBD2 (6 bases each). V was clipped by 0 bases and J by 2 bases, with 15 bases between them. The germline V gene has CDR1 DFQATT and CDR2 SNEGSKA (reference sequence). The length of the CDR3 is 16 residues. CDR3 sequence: CSARDLRGEDTDTQYF. The CDR3 region has the DNA TGCAGTGCTAGAGATTTAAGGGGGGAGGACACAGATACGCAGTATTTT.

As regards this clonotype: This clone may be a read error of a much larger clone one base away. This chain links TRBV4-3 with TRBJ1-1; the D gene is possibly TRBD1 (5 bases). The CDR3 has 16 residues. Germline V gene data show CDR1 as LGHNA and CDR2 as YSLEER. The CDR3 coding sequence is TGCGCCAGCAGCCAAGATACCTGGGGCTCCTTCACTGAAGCTTCCTTT. It translates to CASSQDTWGSFTEASF.

On this clonotype itself: With a much larger clone just one base away, this may be a read error. The rearrangement joins TRBV6-2 or TRBV6-3 to TRBJ1-1; D is ambiguous. The CDR3 loop spans 12 amino acids. Germline V gives CDR1 MNHEY, CDR2 SVGEGT. The CDR3 coding sequence is TGTGTCAGCAGTTATGGGCGGCTTGAAGCTTTCTTT. It yields the protein CVSSYGRLEAFF.

This clonotype was counted between two and nine times. A much more abundant neighbour one base away suggests this may be a read error. The rearrangement joins TRBV4-2 to TRBJ2-6; D gene uncertain. V shed 0 bases and J shed 2 bases, with 8 bases lying between them. The CDR3 runs to 16 residues. From germline, CDR1 is LGHNA and CDR2 YNFKEQ. CDR3 coding DNA: TGTGCCAGCAGCCAAGAATCCCCCCCTGGGGCCAACGTCCTGACTTTC. Translated: CASSQESPPGANVLTF.

Comments on this clonotype: A much larger clone differs by one base, so this may be a read error. This chain links TRBV9 with TRBJ1-4; D perhaps matches TRBD1 (5 bases). The CDR3 loop spans 15 amino acids. In germline, CDR1 is SGDLS, CDR2 YYNGEE. The CDR3, as DNA: TGTGCCGGCAGCGTAGCGGCGGGGGATAATGAAAAACTGTTTTTT. Its translation is CAGSVAAGDNEKLFF.

This clonotype was counted many times. The rearrangement joins TRBV6-5 to TRBJ2-7; a possible D gene is TRBD2 (7 bases). The ends were cut back, 5 bases at V and 6 bases at J, with 20 bases in the middle. The length of the CDR3 is 15 residues. CDR1 and CDR2 from the germline V gene are MNHEY and SVGAGI. CDR3 amino acids: CASSQTRGGGIEQYF. CDR3 sequence (DNA): TGTGCCAGCAGTCAAACCAGGGGCGGGGGAATCGAGCAGTACTTC.